A single T cell receptor beta chain is shown here with its context. The V gene's germline CDR1 is SGHTA and CDR2 FQGNSA. The CDR3 is 12 residues long. V lost 2 bases, J lost 1 base, and 2 bases lay in between. This sample was included in a study of blood T cell repertoires in COVID-19. Study-level information: Some COVID-19 samples were acute and others convalescent; all came from the United States, Italy and Spain. Sources were T cells, B-cell-depleted T cells, or PBMCs; the material itself was cDNA or gDNA.

Using immunoSEQ multiplex PCR, the repertoire was profiled, and TCRdb retains in-frame clones only, with some absent. The sample consists of around 120,000 clones, roughly 84% of them appearing once. The rearrangement joins TRBV7-2 to TRBJ1-2, with D unresolved. Sample: peripheral blood. This clonotype originated in a human donor in a cohort sampled during active COVID-19. The CDR3 coding sequence is TGTGCCAGCAGCTTATATAACTATGGCTACACCTTC. It is translated as CASSLYNYGYTF.